The T cell receptor beta chain described here comes from a study of read filtering for tumor transcriptome and immune sequencing. V was cut by 1 base and J by 2 bases, with 7 bases left in between. Per germline, CDR1 LGHDT and CDR2 YNNKEL (reference sequence). CDR3 length: 14 amino acids. Points on this clonotype: What it binds is not known.

Molecular barcoded adaptors covering alpha/delta and beta/gamma chains were used on roughly 400 ng RNA. TCRdb independently ran MiXCR on the reads; one entry per CDR3 protein. The table lists roughly 90,000 distinct CDR3 sequences, about a fifth of them singletons. Regarding the study as a whole: Without single-read clonotypes, shared clonotype proportions correlated more between IR-seq and RNA-seq. The CD138-negative fraction was mixed bone marrow immune cells, not pure T cells.

This clonotype was obtained from a donor at least 40 years old with multiple myeloma. V usage is TRBV3-1 and J usage is TRBJ2-3; the D is unclear. The sequenced material came from a population of CD138-negative cells sorted from bone marrow. CDR3 DNA: TGTGCCAGCAGCCAAGTCGAGGCCACAGATACGCAGTATTTT. Residues: CASSQVEATDTQYF.